The T cell receptor (beta chain) under discussion was sequenced for a study of blood T cell repertoires in COVID-19. The wider study: Sources were T cells, B-cell-depleted T cells, or PBMCs; the material itself was cDNA or gDNA.

Participants had their cohort set by participant-reported clinical history. Donors of Cohort 3 who recovered were those that had two negative PCRs, clearance, or symptom resolution. The authors' processing: Amplified reference gene primers provided the basis for estimating nucleated cell counts. The assay was immunoSEQ multiplex PCR, and TCRdb's table has in-frame clones only and misses some. V, J and clone size are those of that table, while D and trimming were read from the DNA. The table lists about 370,000 clones, roughly nine tenths of them singletons. The clonotype originates from a man aged 18 to 29 who had recovered from COVID-19. Sequencing was performed on PBMCs or T cells enriched from blood (not recorded which).

CDR3 residues: CASSEDGANQPQHF. For the CDR3, the DNA is TGTGCCAGCAGTGAAGATGGAGCGAATCAGCCCCAGCATTTT. V is TRBV9 and J is TRBJ1-5; D is unclear. In germline, CDR1 is SGDLS, CDR2 YYNGEE. V lost 5 bases and J lost 4, with 13 bases in between. This CDR3 has 14 amino acids.